The TCR beta chain described here comes from a study of graft-versus-host responses after intestinal transplantation. At the level of the study: Each of the recipients got a multivisceral, liver-intestinal, or isolated intestinal transplant.

Clones were sequenced by immunoSEQ multiplex PCR, and TCRdb holds only the in-frame ones, with some missing. This sample has 15,000 to 20,000 clones, with around 90% found just once. The TCR comes from a human patient who received an intestinal transplant, so some T cells may come from the graft donor. Sequencing used PBMCs, obtained roughly 110 days after intestinal transplant.

The CDR3 DNA is TGCGCCAGCAGCCAAGATGAAATCGGCACTGAAGCTTTCTTT. This translates into CASSQDEIGTEAFF. The chain has TRBV4-1 and TRBJ1-1; the D is unclear. Germline V lookup: CDR1 MGHRA, CDR2 YSYEKL. There are 14 residues in the CDR3. V lost 0 bases to trimming and J lost 4 bases, with 9 bases between them.